Shown below are 24 T cell receptor beta chains from a single sample sequenced in a study of early T cells in non-severe SARS-CoV-2 infection. One entry per CDR3 protein, called by TCRdb with MiXCR from the 5' RACE reads. Of tens of thousands of distinct CDR3 sequences listed, roughly 6% are singletons. Source: whole blood, taken at baseline. The source of these receptors is an adult who was a healthcare worker with PCR-confirmed SARS-CoV-2 infection or an uninfected control (not recorded which).

This clonotype was found many times. This chain connects TRBV12-3 or TRBV12-4 to TRBJ2-3; D is tentatively TRBD1 or TRBD2 (5 bases each). This CDR3 spans 16 amino acids. Trimming shortened V by 5 bases and J by 2 bases, and 17 bases separated the two germline ends. The CDR3 region is CASSLDPGADTDTQYF. CDR3 DNA sequence: TGTGCCAGCAGTCTAGACCCCGGGGCAGACACAGATACGCAGTATTTT.

Many counts were recorded for this clonotype. This sequence joins TRBV6-6 and TRBJ2-3; D gene unclear. Germline V gene lookup returns CDR1 MNHNY and CDR2 SVGAGI (reference sequence). The CDR3 sequence is 17 residues long. V lost 4 bases to trimming and J lost 4 bases, with 21 bases between them. CDR3: CASSSSPGPARADTQYF. The CDR3 DNA reads as TGTGCCAGCAGTTCATCTCCGGGCCCCGCTAGGGCAGATACGCAGTATTTT.

This clonotype was counted at least ten times. The chain has TRBV19 and TRBJ1-5; D gene uncertain. Germline lookup yields CDR1 LNHDA and CDR2 SQIVND (reference sequence). The CDR3 is 14 amino acids. Trimming pared 3 bases from V and 0 bases from J, leaving 6 bases between. Here the CDR3 DNA reads TGTGCCAGTAGTATGCGCGGTAGCAATCAGCCCCAGCATTTT. It encodes CASSMRGSNQPQHF.

This clonotype was picked up many times. The CDR3 is CASSPPFAGGPSQETQYF. The DNA for the CDR3 is TGTGCCAGCAGCCCTCCCTTCGCGGGGGGGCCGTCGCAAGAGACCCAGTACTTC. This rearrangement joins TRBV3-1 to TRBJ2-5, with 9 bases matching TRBD2. The V gene's germline CDR1 is LGHDT and CDR2 YNNKEL (reference sequence). This CDR3 spans 18 amino acids. V was clipped by 4 bases and J by 2 bases; unmatched bases: 14.

Ten or more counts support this clonotype. This chain uses TRBV12-3 or TRBV12-4 with TRBJ2-1; weak D call: TRBD1 (6 bases). This CDR3 region has 14 residues. The ends were cut back, 8 bases at V and 2 bases at J, with 13 bases in the middle. CDR3 DNA sequence: TGTGCCAGCCTACAGGGTATGCCCTACAATGAGCAGTTCTTC. Protein product: CASLQGMPYNEQFF.

This clonotype was found many times. The rearrangement uses TRBV4-2 and TRBJ1-2; D unresolved. Trimming left V 2 bases short and J 6 bases short, with 19 bases between. The CDR3 runs to 16 residues. CDR1 is LGHNA and CDR2 is YNFKEQ in the germline V gene. CDR3 sequence reads: CASSQSLTSGTDGYTF. In DNA, the CDR3 is TGTGCCAGCAGCCAATCCCTAACTTCGGGAACAGATGGCTACACCTTC.

Many counts were recorded for this clonotype. The chain has TRBV29-1 and TRBJ2-2; unclear D gene. From germline, CDR1 is SQVTM and CDR2 ANQGSEA. The germline V and J ends were trimmed by 3 bases and 1 base, with 6 bases remaining between them. This CDR3 contains 13 residues. The CDR3 here is CSVDKGNTGELFF. In nucleotides, the CDR3 is TGCAGCGTTGATAAGGGGAACACCGGGGAGCTGTTTTTT.

There are many counts of this clonotype. The chain carries TRBV10-3 and TRBJ1-1; 8 bases match TRBD1. Germline V gene data show CDR1 as ENHRY and CDR2 as SYGVKD. Unmatched junction bases numbered 3, after V lost 4 bases and J lost 5 bases. The CDR3 length is 13 residues. The chain's CDR3 is CAISVTGGTEAFF. Here the CDR3 DNA reads TGTGCCATCAGTGTCACAGGGGGGACTGAAGCTTTCTTT.

This clonotype was observed a few times. This rearrangement joins TRBV10-3 to TRBJ1-3, with D hard to call. CDR1 ENHRY and CDR2 SYGVKD come from the germline V gene. This CDR3 comprises 12 residues. The V and J ends lost 7 bases and 4 bases respectively, with 8 bases between them. The CDR3 loop is CAIITMGNTIYF. Written as DNA, the CDR3 is TGTGCCATCATCACAATGGGAAACACCATATATTTT.

In this sample, this clonotype turned up many times. The chain is built from TRBV12-3 or TRBV12-4 and TRBJ2-7; the match to TRBD1 covers 9 bases. V lost 6 bases and J lost 2; bases outside the gene matches: 8. The CDR3 has 15 residues. The CDR3 sequence is CASRPRQGEAYEQYF. For the CDR3, the DNA is TGTGCCAGCAGACCTCGACAGGGGGAAGCCTACGAGCAGTACTTC.

This clonotype has a count of ten or more. This chain joins TRBV3-1 and TRBJ2-2, with 10 bases lining up with TRBD1. Trimming at V came to 5 bases and at J to 3 bases, leaving 3 bases not matched to a gene. The CDR3 spans 15 residues. Germline V gene lookup returns CDR1 LGHDT and CDR2 YNNKEL (reference sequence). CDR3 nucleotides: TGTGCCAGCAGCTACGGGACAGGGGACACCGGGGAGCTGTTTTTT. It specifies CASSYGTGDTGELFF.

This clonotype came up many times. This rearrangement joins TRBV6-5 to TRBJ2-7; TRBD1 matches 11 bases. This CDR3 comprises 16 residues. The germline gives CDR1 MNHEY, CDR2 SVGAGI. V lost 0 bases, J lost 5 bases, and 6 bases stayed unmatched. The DNA of the CDR3 is TGTGCCAGCAGTTACTCGGGGACAGGGGGATCTAACGAGCAGTACTTC. Encoded protein: CASSYSGTGGSNEQYF.

This clonotype was seen repeatedly, ten times or more. The V gene is TRBV29-1, the J gene TRBJ2-1; D tentatively fits TRBD1 or TRBD2 (5 bases each). The CDR3 is 14 residues long. V lost 3 bases to trimming and J lost 5 bases, with 14 bases between them. Germline V gene lookup returns CDR1 SQVTM and CDR2 ANQGSEA. CDR3 residues: CSVERVGQDNEQFF. CDR3 DNA: TGCAGCGTTGAGCGGGTGGGGCAGGACAATGAGCAGTTCTTC.

This clonotype was recorded at least ten times. The chain carries TRBV30 and TRBJ2-7; the D is unclear. This CDR3 comprises 11 residues. With 2 bases removed from V and 6 bases from J, the gap between germline ends came to 8 bases. Germline assignment: CDR1 GTSNPN and CDR2 SVGIG (reference sequence). CDR3 nucleotide sequence: TGTGCCTGGAGTAGGGCGTCCGAGCAGTACTTC. Translated: CAWSRASEQYF.

This clonotype was recorded at least ten times. The V and J genes are TRBV6-2 or TRBV6-3 and TRBJ1-6; 8 bases align to TRBD1. CDR3 size: 16 residues. Germline lookup yields CDR1 MNHEY and CDR2 SVGEGT. V was pared by 8 bases and J by 10 bases, with 16 bases of the junction left unmatched. Here the CDR3 DNA reads TGTGCCAGCGGTCGACGACAGGGGAAAAATCTGTCACCCCTCCACTTT. Amino acids: CASGRRQGKNLSPLHF.

This clonotype was found many times. The chain employs TRBV7-2 and TRBJ1-5; D is ambiguous. The germline gives CDR1 SGHTA, CDR2 FQGNSA. The V end was cut by 5 bases, the J end by 5 bases, with 10 bases between. This CDR3 has 13 residues. Here the CDR3 DNA reads TGTGCCAGCAGCCCGCGTACCGATCAGCCCCAGCATTTT. It codes for CASSPRTDQPQHF. Full variable domain (remainder filled in from reference TRBV7-2 and TRBJ1-5): GAGVSQSPSNKVTEKGKDVELRCDPISGHTALYWYRQSLGQGLEFLIYFQGNSAPDKSGLPSDRFSAERTGGSVSTLTIQRTQQEDSAVYLCASSPRTDQPQHFGDGTRLSIL.

This clonotype was observed at least ten times. The chain uses TRBV6-5 and TRBJ2-2; D not certain. Trimming pared 0 bases from V and 7 bases from J, leaving 12 bases between. This CDR3 comprises 15 residues. Germline CDR1 reads MNHEY; CDR2 reads SVGAGI. As DNA, the CDR3 is TGTGCCAGCAGTTACTCTTGGGATTCCGTCGGGGAGCTGTTTTTT. Translation gives CASSYSWDSVGELFF.

This clonotype was picked up many times. This sequence joins TRBV20-1 and TRBJ1-4; D gene ambiguous. Trimming shortened V by 3 bases and J by 0 bases, and 8 bases separated the two germline ends. Per the germline V gene, CDR1 is DFQATT and CDR2 is SNEGSKA (reference sequence). This CDR3 has 14 amino acids. DNA of the CDR3: TGCAGTGCTAGTACCGGAGCAACTAATGAAAAACTGTTTTTT. The encoded protein is CSASTGATNEKLFF.

This clonotype occurred many times. The chain links TRBV24-1 to TRBJ2-3; 9 nucleotides agree with TRBD2. Trimming took 12 bases from V and 2 from J; bases not matched to a gene: 14. The CDR3 is 16 residues long. In germline, CDR1 is KGHDR, CDR2 SFDVKD. CDR3 DNA: TGTGCCGTATCCCGGGGACTAGCCCCCGACACAGATACGCAGTATTTT. Protein sequence: CAVSRGLAPDTDTQYF.

Ten or more counts support this clonotype. V and J are TRBV10-2 and TRBJ2-3; D is uncertain. This CDR3 has 16 residues. V shed 3 bases and J shed 6 bases, with 19 bases lying between them. From germline, CDR1 is WSHSY and CDR2 SAAADI. CDR3 DNA sequence: TGCGCCAGCAGTGATTTGTGGCGGAGATCTTCGGATACGCAGTATTTT. Translation gives CASSDLWRRSSDTQYF.

This clonotype was detected many times. The chain employs TRBV29-1 and TRBJ2-1; 9 bases align to TRBD2. The V gene end was trimmed by 5 bases and the J gene end by 4 bases; junction bases not matched to a gene: 3. The V gene's germline CDR1 is SQVTM and CDR2 ANQGSEA. The CDR3 is 13 residues long. CDR3 nucleotides: TGCAGCGTTACTAGCGGGTTTTACAATGAGCAGTTCTTC. Its translation is CSVTSGFYNEQFF.

Ten or more counts support this clonotype. V gene TRBV18 combines with J gene TRBJ1-1; a weak D match, TRBD1 (6 bases). Deletions cut 5 bases from V and 4 bases from J, with 14 bases between. In germline, CDR1 is KGHSH, CDR2 LQKENI. The CDR3 is made up of 14 amino acids. The CDR3 DNA is TGTGCCAGCTCATTCGTCAGGGGCGGCACTGAAGCTTTCTTT. This translates into CASSFVRGGTEAFF.

This clonotype has at least ten counts. CDR3 bases: TGTGCCAGCAGCTCCAGACGGGGCACGAACACTGAAGCTTTCTTT. This codes for CASSSRRGTNTEAFF. The rearrangement uses TRBV7-2 and TRBJ1-1, with D perhaps TRBD1 (5 bases). Deletions cut 4 bases from V and 1 base from J, with 13 bases between. CDR3 length equals 15 residues. Germline assignment: CDR1 SGHTA and CDR2 FQGNSA.

The CDR3 DNA reads TGCGCCAGCAGCCAAGATTTTGAGGGGGCCGCGAACACCGGGGAGCTGTTTTTT. Residues: CASSQDFEGAANTGELFF. The genes are TRBV4-1 and TRBJ2-2; 7 bases align to TRBD1. The germline gives CDR1 MGHRA, CDR2 YSYEKL. With V trimmed by 0 bases and J by 0 bases, 7 bases remained unmatched. The CDR3 covers 18 residues.